This TCR beta chain was sequenced for a study of blood T cell repertoires in COVID-19. Repertoires were generated with immunoSEQ multiplex PCR, while TCRdb's copy carries only in-frame clones and drops some. In the table there are approximately 27,000 clones, approximately 86% of which are singletons. This receptor was obtained from a man in his 70s with acute or convalescent COVID-19. Sequencing was carried out using peripheral blood.

The CDR3 region has the DNA TGCGCCAGCACCCCTAGCGGGAGCAACAATGAGCAGTTCTTC. Its translation: CASTPSGSNNEQFF. The V gene is TRBV5-1, the J gene TRBJ2-1, with 10 bases aligning to TRBD2. With 6 bases clipped from V and 5 bases from J, the junction kept 5 bases outside the gene matches. Germline assignment: CDR1 SGHRS and CDR2 YFSETQ. The CDR3 spans 14 residues. Combining the CDR3 with reference TRBV5-1 and TRBJ2-1 gives the whole variable domain KAGVTQTPRYLIKTRGQQVTLSCSPISGHRSVSWYQQTPGQGLQFLFEYFSETQRNKGNFPGRFSGRQFSNSRSEMNVSTLELGDSALYLCASTPSGSNNEQFFGPGTRLTVL.